This passage covers 18 T cell receptor beta chains from one sample sequenced in a study of blood T cell repertoires in COVID-19. This table comes from immunoSEQ multiplex PCR, and its TCRdb copy is limited to in-frame clones, with some not included. Among about 190,000 clones listed, 70% to 85% were seen once. The sample comprised peripheral blood. The receptors were gathered from a woman in her forties or fifties with acute or convalescent COVID-19.

V and J are TRBV15 and TRBJ2-3; 11 positions agree with TRBD1. Unmatched junction bases numbered 3, after V lost 1 base and J lost 3 bases. This CDR3 region has 16 residues. Germline V gene data show CDR1 as LNHNV and CDR2 as YYDKDF (reference sequence). As DNA, the CDR3 is TGTGCCACCAGCAGAGCCCGGGACAGGGGGACAGATACGCAGTATTTT. Translating gives CATSRARDRGTDTQYF.

The chain links TRBV27 to TRBJ1-4; 10 bases map to TRBD1. V dropped 2 bases and J dropped 1; count of bases not matched to a gene: 10. The CDR3 is made up of 19 amino acids. Looked up from germline, CDR1 is MNHEY and CDR2 is SMNVEV (reference sequence). CDR3 in DNA: TGTGCCAGCAGTTTAAGTCCCCCGGGACAGGGGATAACTAATGAAAAACTGTTTTTT. Its translation is CASSLSPPGQGITNEKLFF.

The V call is TRBV14, the J call TRBJ2-7, with a tentative D call TRBD1 (5 bases). Trimming cost V 4 bases and J 5 bases, with 15 bases left between them. CDR1 SGHDN and CDR2 FVKESK come from the germline V gene. The CDR3 is 14 amino acids. DNA for the CDR3: TGTGCCAGCAGCCTCTATCCCCAGGGAAACGAGCAGTACTTC. Amino acids: CASSLYPQGNEQYF.

The chain couples TRBV28 to TRBJ2-7; D perhaps matches TRBD1 (6 bases). From germline, CDR1 is MDHEN and CDR2 SYDVKM. The CDR3 contains 16 residues. Deletions cut 3 bases from V and 3 bases from J, with 18 bases between. The CDR3 loop reads CASSFGGQPLNYEQYF. DNA of the CDR3: TGTGCCAGCAGTTTTGGAGGACAGCCTCTAAACTACGAGCAGTACTTC.

This sequence joins TRBV11-2 and TRBJ1-2, with 8 bases identical to TRBD1. CDR3 length: 17 amino acids. Germline loops: CDR1 SGHAT, CDR2 FQNNGV. Germline trimming cut 5 bases from V and 2 bases from J; bases unmatched to any gene: 13. CDR3 protein: CASSRLADRDRNYGYTF. As DNA, the CDR3 is TGTGCCAGCAGCCGACTCGCGGACAGGGACCGAAACTATGGCTACACCTTC.

The chain is built from TRBV27 and TRBJ1-1, with 9 positions matching TRBD1. The CDR3 runs 15 residues. Germline lookup yields CDR1 MNHEY and CDR2 SMNVEV (reference sequence). J lost 1 base, V lost 5 bases, and 5 bases had no gene match. The CDR3 is CASSPRTGANTEAFF. CDR3 DNA: TGTGCCAGCAGTCCCAGGACAGGGGCGAACACTGAAGCTTTCTTT.

The V call is TRBV19, the J call TRBJ2-1; no clear D. Trimming removed 0 bases from V and 4 bases from J, with 7 bases in between. CDR3 length equals 14 residues. Germline assignment: CDR1 LNHDA and CDR2 SQIVND (reference sequence). For the CDR3, the DNA is TGTGCCAGTAGTATAGAGTACAGATACAATGAGCAGTTCTTC. The encoded protein is CASSIEYRYNEQFF.

The CDR3 DNA reads TGTGCCAGCAAACCAAGCCGACAGTGGAACACTGAAGCTTTCTTT. This translates into CASKPSRQWNTEAFF. This sequence joins TRBV27 and TRBJ1-1; maybe TRBD1 (5 bases). The CDR3 totals 15 residues. CDR1 and CDR2 (germline): MNHEY, SMNVEV (reference sequence). V was clipped by 7 bases and J by 1 base, with 16 bases between them.

This chain uses TRBV5-1 with TRBJ1-2, with TRBD1 matching 7 bases. J gave up 5 bases and V 4 bases, and 2 bases lay outside the gene matches. CDR3 length: 12 residues. Germline CDR1 and CDR2: SGHRS and YFSETQ. In DNA form, the CDR3 reads TGCGCCAGCAGCCGGGACAGATATGGCTACACCTTC. The encoded protein is CASSRDRYGYTF.

The rearrangement uses TRBV28 and TRBJ1-1; 7 bases line up with TRBD1. The CDR3 runs 14 residues. The trim removed 4 bases at V and 13 bases at J, leaving 15 bases unmatched. The germline CDR1 and CDR2 sequences are MDHEN and SYDVKM. Here the CDR3 reads CASSSTDRPIIGFF. Here the CDR3 DNA reads TGTGCCAGCAGTTCTACGGACAGGCCCATTATAGGTTTCTTT.

This clone was detected only a few times. This chain links TRBV6-5 with TRBJ2-5, with D maybe TRBD1 (6 bases). Trimming cost V 6 bases and J 3 bases, with 17 bases left between them. Germline V CDR1 and CDR2: MNHEY, SVGAGI. The CDR3 has 15 amino acids. The DNA of the CDR3 is TGTGCCAGCAGGGACCGCCGGGACATAAAAGAGACCCAGTACTTC. Translation: CASRDRRDIKETQYF.

This clone was seen more than once but under ten times. This chain uses TRBV19 with TRBJ1-5, with D possibly being TRBD1 (6 bases). The CDR3 runs 17 residues. Germline V gene data show CDR1 as LNHDA and CDR2 as SQIVND (reference sequence). V shed 5 bases and J shed 1 base, with 18 bases lying between them. The CDR3 sequence: CASSAFGQGLSNQPQHF. CDR3 bases: TGTGCCAGTAGTGCCTTCGGCCAGGGGTTGAGCAATCAGCCCCAGCATTTT.

This clone was counted between two and nine times. The rearrangement uses TRBV6-2 or TRBV6-3 and TRBJ2-7; D perhaps matches TRBD2 (6 bases). The CDR3 consists of 14 residues. Trimming took off 6 bases at V and 5 bases at J, with 17 bases between the two ends. Germline lookup yields CDR1 MNHEY and CDR2 SVGEGT. The CDR3 sequence: CASSFRGIRDEQYF. The CDR3 DNA reads as TGTGCCAGCAGCTTCCGGGGGATACGGGACGAGCAGTACTTC.

This sequence joins TRBV7-6 and TRBJ2-3, with 7 positions matching TRBD1. From germline, CDR1 is SGHVS and CDR2 FNYEAQ. The V segment lost 6 bases and the J segment 2 bases; nucleotides outside the gene matches: 5. CDR3 length equals 14 residues. The CDR3 here is CASSSDRATDTQYF. The CDR3 DNA is TGTGCCAGCAGTTCCGACAGGGCCACAGATACGCAGTATTTT.

This clone was counted only a few times. V usage is TRBV9 and J usage is TRBJ1-3, with 7 nucleotides matching TRBD1. The junction had 6 bases not matched to a gene; V was cut back by 4 bases and J by 2 bases. The CDR3 has 15 amino acids. Germline V gene data show CDR1 as SGDLS and CDR2 as YYNGEE. The CDR3 loop reads CASSSRDRPGNTIYF. The CDR3 DNA reads TGTGCCAGCAGCTCAAGGGACAGACCTGGAAACACCATATATTTT.

The chain joins TRBV5-1 to TRBJ1-1; a weak D match, TRBD1 (5 bases). In germline, CDR1 is SGHRS, CDR2 YFSETQ. Trimming shortened V by 5 bases and J by 0 bases, and 8 bases separated the two germline ends. This CDR3 spans 13 amino acids. The CDR3 coding sequence is TGCGCCAGCAGGGGCAGGGTGAACACTGAAGCTTTCTTT. Amino acid sequence: CASRGRVNTEAFF.

The V call is TRBV7-7, the J call TRBJ2-7; the match to TRBD2 covers 8 bases. The germline V gene has CDR1 SSHAT and CDR2 FNYEAQ (reference sequence). The CDR3 sequence is 15 residues long. V dropped 5 bases and J dropped 1; count of bases not matched to a gene: 7. The DNA of the CDR3 is TGTGCCAGCAGCCCGGGACTAGGACCTTCCTACGAGCAGTACTTC. This translates into CASSPGLGPSYEQYF.

The chain links TRBV15 to TRBJ1-5; D call uncertain. The CDR3 spans 12 residues. CDR1 is LNHNV and CDR2 is YYDKDF in the germline V gene (reference sequence). The V gene lost 1 base and the J gene lost 4 bases, with 2 bases spanning the gap. The CDR3 nucleotides read TGTGCCACCAGCAGAGCGAATCAGCCCCAGCATTTT. Translated: CATSRANQPQHF. The variable domain in full, completed from reference TRBV15 and TRBJ1-5, reads DAMVIQNPRYQVTQFGKPVTLSCSQTLNHNVMYWYQQKSSQAPKLLFHYYDKDFNNEADTPDNFQSRRPNTSFCFLDIRSPGLGDTAMYLCATSRANQPQHFGDGTRLSIL.